Given below is one T cell receptor (beta chain) in context. Deep sequencing aimed at 1 in 200,000 to 1 in 1 million T cells' resolution. Libraries were prepared by immunoSEQ multiplex PCR; TCRdb keeps only in-frame clonotypes and omits some of them. Here the sample spans 250,000 to 350,000 clones, more than 70% being singletons. Genomic DNA in a quantity of about 2 micrograms was derived from cryopreserved PBMCs for TCR beta libraries. CDR3 size: 14 residues. Per germline, CDR1 SNHLY and CDR2 FYNNEI. V lost 4 bases to trimming and J lost 12 bases, with 21 bases between them. This sample was included in a study of cytotoxic CD8 clonotypes in ibrutinib-treated CLL. The overall study: Around 12 relapsed/refractory, some 14 treatment-naive; 17 IGHV unmutated.

This clonotype was sampled from a human donor with chronic lymphocytic leukemia. The rearrangement joins TRBV2 to TRBJ1-2, with a possible D match to TRBD1 (6 bases). Sequenced material: PBMCs, taken at disease progression, from a patient treated with ibrutinib. This CDR3 reads CASSAMGPSYRDTF. In DNA, the CDR3 is TGTGCCAGCAGTGCGATGGGCCCGTCATACAGGGACACCTTC.